A single sample gave rise to the 4 T cell receptor beta chains below, sequenced in a study of T cell repertoires in aging, cancer and after chemotherapy (dated by TCRdb to the late 2010s). Genomic DNA extracted from peripheral blood, rather than sorted cells or RNA, was used as the source for amplification of TCR beta rearrangements. TCRdb names Illumina MiSeq as the instrument used. Using a mixed TRB-A/B primer pool, multiplex touch-down PCR amplified rearranged TRB sequences covering the V, D and J segments. TCRdb cleaned the public reads at Q25 with fastp, built clones with MiXCR and kept in-frame beta chains. Identical CDR3 protein sequences are pooled into one entry, listed with their most common genes and DNA. The sample table holds about 9,200 distinct CDR3 sequences, of which about 36% were seen once. 8.2% of the sample belongs to the ten largest clones. Sequenced input: blood. All receptors derive from a human donor in good health.

The V call is TRBV5-4, the J call TRBJ1-6; no clear D. V was pared by 4 bases and J by 6 bases, with 14 bases between. The germline gives CDR1 SGHNT, CDR2 YYREEE (reference sequence). The length of the CDR3 is 15 residues. CDR3 residues: CASSTAQASNSPLHF. DNA for the CDR3: TGTGCCAGCAGCACGGCTCAGGCGTCTAATTCACCCCTCCACTTT. Combining the CDR3 with reference TRBV5-4 and TRBJ1-6 gives the whole variable domain ETGVTQSPTHLIKTRGQQVTLRCSSQSGHNTVSWYQQALGQGPQFIFQYYREEENGRGNFPPRFSGLQFPNYSSELNVNALELDDSALYLCASSTAQASNSPLHFGNGTRLTVT.

Only a few counts were recorded for this clonotype. The chain joins TRBV27 to TRBJ2-7, with D perhaps matching TRBD2 (6 bases). V was cut by 3 bases and J by 6 bases, with 9 bases left in between. CDR1 is MNHEY and CDR2 is SMNVEV in the germline V gene (reference sequence). This CDR3 comprises 12 residues. CDR3 sequence: CASSLGGGEQYF. The CDR3 DNA follows: TGTGCCAGCAGTTTGGGGGGTGGCGAGCAGTACTTC.

This chain joins TRBV19 and TRBJ2-1, with 11 nucleotides matching TRBD2. Trimming at V came to 5 bases and at J to 10 bases, leaving 7 bases not matched to a gene. The germline V gene encodes CDR1 LNHDA and CDR2 SQIVND (reference sequence). This CDR3 contains 14 residues. The CDR3 sequence: CASSPTSGSREQFF. The CDR3 DNA reads as TGTGCCAGTAGTCCCACTAGCGGGAGTAGAGAGCAGTTCTTC.

The chain combines TRBV5-6 with TRBJ2-7; D is possibly TRBD1 or TRBD2 (5 bases each). Between the trimmed V and J ends, which lost 6 bases and 3 bases, there was a span of 10 bases. Germline-derived CDR1 and CDR2 are SGHDT and YYEEEE. This CDR3 has 12 residues. DNA of the CDR3: TGTGCCAGCAATCGGGACGGCTACGAGCAGTACTTC. Translating it yields CASNRDGYEQYF.